Reported below is one T cell receptor beta chain. Antigen specificity is unknown. The entry originates in a study of cytomegalovirus exposure and HLA in healthy donors. Study background: Unique TCRs from HLA-typed donors, 80 million to 90 million of them, were held in an early data release.

Study observations and caveats: Reports indicated that the classifier achieved high specificity and sensitivity in diagnosing cytomegalovirus status. Presence/absence analyses treated sequencing depth as roughly uniform across donors.

With 60 Vbeta and 13 Jbeta primers, the PCR was carried out. Assay used: immunoSEQ multiplex PCR; TCRdb lists only in-frame clones, some missing. The table shows roughly 100,000 clones, with over 70% occurring only once. Trimming pared 9 bases from V and 1 base from J, leaving 7 bases between. The germline CDR1 and CDR2 sequences are MNHNS and SASEGT. The CDR3 is made up of 11 amino acids. Sequenced material: PBMCs. J is TRBJ2-7 and V is TRBV6-1; D is perhaps TRBD1 (5 bases). The receptor was derived from a male donor in good health and CMV-seropositive. The chain's CDR3 is CASDRSYEQYF. The CDR3 nucleotides are TGTGCCAGTGACAGATCCTACGAGCAGTACTTC.